This TCR beta chain was obtained from a study of naive and memory T cell subsets. V shed 0 bases and J 2 bases; nucleotides not matched to a gene: 21. CDR3 length: 21 residues. CDR1 and CDR2 (germline): MNHEY, SVGEGT. The beta constant-region primer was an equimolar mix of two oligonucleotides covering TRBC1 and TRBC2. Nested alpha and beta constant-region primers with the SP2 primer drove four PCR rounds on ligated cDNA. TCRdb processed the UMI-ligation and nested PCR reads anew with MiXCR; each CDR3 protein has one entry. The table lists more than 100,000 distinct CDR3 sequences, roughly 36% of them singletons. Study-wide findings and caveats: Expression changes during T cell differentiation may affect RNA-based TCR counts. TCR abundance followed a power law differing between naive and memory subsets. Gini index rose across naive, CM, EM and EMRA in CD4 and CD8.

Separate alpha and beta amplification began at the second PCR step. Remarks on this clonotype: Its antigen remains unidentified.

Sequenced: central memory CD4+ T cells from blood. The chain recombines TRBV6-2 or TRBV6-3 with TRBJ2-7; 8 bases line up with TRBD2. This receptor was identified in a human donor in good health. This CDR3 is CASSYSLFSGSGAAGAYEQYF. The CDR3 DNA follows: TGTGCCAGCAGTTACTCGCTTTTCAGCGGGAGCGGAGCCGCCGGGGCCTACGAGCAGTACTTC.